The 21 T cell receptor beta chains reported below all come from one sample, sequenced in a study of blood T cell repertoires in COVID-19. Repertoires were generated with immunoSEQ multiplex PCR, while TCRdb's copy carries only in-frame clones and drops some. The sample consists of more than 200,000 clones, approximately 85% of them appearing once. Source material: peripheral blood. These receptors originate from a woman older than 75 with COVID-19, enrolled during active disease.

This rearrangement joins TRBV3-1 (or the pseudogene TRBV3-2) to TRBJ2-3; 10 positions match TRBD1. Germline trimming cut 1 base from V and 1 base from J; bases unmatched to any gene: 14. Per germline, CDR1 LGHDT and CDR2 YNNKEL (reference sequence). CDR3 size: 20 residues. CDR3 nucleotides: TGTGCCAGCAGCCAAGTCCCAGTTCCGACAGGGGGCATTGGCACAGATACGCAGTATTTT. It codes for CASSQVPVPTGGIGTDTQYF.

The J gene is TRBJ1-2, the V gene TRBV19; 8 nucleotides align to TRBD1. The ends lost 6 bases at V and 7 bases at J; junction bases unmatched: 7. The germline V gene encodes CDR1 LNHDA and CDR2 SQIVND (reference sequence). The CDR3 is 13 residues long. The CDR3 coding sequence is TGTGCCAGTAGCCTACAGGGGGGATCTGGCTACACCTTC. This gives the protein CASSLQGGSGYTF.

V gene TRBV4-1 combines with J gene TRBJ1-3; the D is unclear. The CDR3 sequence is 17 residues long. The V gene's germline CDR1 is MGHRA and CDR2 YSYEKL. Trimming pared 0 bases from V and 0 bases from J, leaving 12 bases between. The CDR3 spells CASSQEFPTGSGNTIYF. In DNA form, the CDR3 reads TGCGCCAGCAGCCAAGAGTTCCCGACGGGCTCTGGAAACACCATATATTTT.

The chain joins TRBV30 to TRBJ1-4; tentatively, D is TRBD1 (5 bases). The germline CDR1 and CDR2 sequences are GTSNPN and SVGIG (reference sequence). This CDR3 contains 13 residues. V gave up 3 bases and J gave up 6 bases, with 11 bases separating them. The CDR3 region has the DNA TGTGCCTGGAGCGGGGGTATTGATGAAAAACTGTTTTTT. It encodes CAWSGGIDEKLFF.

This chain connects TRBV30 to TRBJ2-7; the D gene is possibly TRBD2 (6 bases). The CDR3 has 12 residues. V was cut by 1 base and J by 2 bases, with 6 bases left in between. Germline assignment: CDR1 GTSNPN and CDR2 SVGIG (reference sequence). CDR3 protein: CAWSGGTYEQYF. The CDR3 DNA sequence: TGTGCCTGGAGTGGCGGGACCTACGAGCAGTACTTC.

The V and J genes are TRBV15 and TRBJ1-6; perhaps TRBD1 as D (6 bases). V was trimmed by 6 bases and J by 6 bases, leaving 12 bases between them. The CDR3 spans 14 residues. Germline CDR1 LNHNV, CDR2 YYDKDF (reference sequence). The CDR3, as DNA: TGTGCCACCAGTACCGACAGGATTAATTCACCCCTCCACTTT. Amino acid sequence: CATSTDRINSPLHF.

This chain uses TRBV5-1 with TRBJ2-3; TRBD2 aligns across 15 bases. The germline gives CDR1 SGHRS, CDR2 YFSETQ. The CDR3 loop spans 17 amino acids. V was clipped by 4 bases and J by 5 bases; unmatched bases: 8. The CDR3 bases are TGCGCCAGCAGCCCGAGGACTAGCGGGAGGGCCGAAGATACGCAGTATTTT. This encodes CASSPRTSGRAEDTQYF.

DNA for the CDR3: TGTGCCAGTAGTTCTGGAGGGAGCACAGATACGCAGTATTTT. Amino acid sequence: CASSSGGSTDTQYF. The rearrangement joins TRBV19 to TRBJ2-3; D is perhaps TRBD2 (6 bases). Germline values: CDR1 LNHDA, CDR2 SQIVND (reference sequence). The CDR3 contains 14 residues. Trimming left V 5 bases short and J 0 bases short, with 9 bases between.

This clone was seen just once. V usage is TRBV19 and J usage is TRBJ1-5; D is undetermined. CDR1 and CDR2 (germline): LNHDA, SQIVND (reference sequence). V was pared by 4 bases and J by 4 bases, with 11 bases between. CDR3 length: 14 amino acids. The CDR3 spells CASSNRGRNQPQHF. The CDR3 DNA sequence: TGTGCCAGTAGTAATCGAGGGCGAAATCAGCCCCAGCATTTT.

In this sample, this clone turned up a few times. The V and J genes are TRBV19 and TRBJ1-4; 9 bases fit TRBD1. CDR1 is LNHDA, CDR2 SQIVND, per germline (reference sequence). V dropped 9 bases and J dropped 5; count of bases not matched to a gene: 10. The CDR3 is made up of 15 amino acids. The CDR3 is CASSKIGTGNEKLFF. Written as DNA, the CDR3 is TGTGCCAGCTCCAAGATCGGGACAGGGAATGAAAAACTGTTTTTT.

J is TRBJ2-7 and V is TRBV6-1; D might be TRBD1 (6 bases). Germline-derived CDR1 and CDR2 are MNHNS and SASEGT. V lost 2 bases and J lost 2, with 13 bases in between. This CDR3 has 15 residues. The CDR3 DNA follows: TGTGCCAGCAGTGAAATGTTGGGGGCGGCCTACGAGCAGTACTTC. This encodes CASSEMLGAAYEQYF.

The rearrangement links TRBV7-2 to TRBJ2-3, with unresolved D. CDR1 is SGHTA and CDR2 is FQGNSA in the germline V gene. V lost 1 base to trimming and J lost 10 bases, with 12 bases between them. CDR3 length: 13 residues. The CDR3 sequence is CASSLERGSPQYF. The DNA of the CDR3 is TGTGCCAGCAGCTTAGAAAGAGGCAGTCCGCAGTATTTT.

This chain joins TRBV7-2 and TRBJ1-5, with D uncertain. The CDR3 length is 15 residues. Trimming removed 5 bases at V and 0 bases at J, with 11 bases between. CDR1 is SGHTA and CDR2 is FQGNSA in the germline V gene. CDR3 nucleotides: TGTGCCAGCAGCACCTTCGGGGTTAGCAATCAGCCCCAGCATTTT. It is translated as CASSTFGVSNQPQHF.

The chain is built from TRBV7-2 and TRBJ2-7; D uncertain. CDR3 length: 14 amino acids. Per the germline V gene, CDR1 is SGHTA and CDR2 is FQGNSA. The V gene lost 2 bases and the J gene lost 5 bases, with 13 bases spanning the gap. CDR3 DNA sequence: TGTGCCAGCAGCTTAAACATGGGCAGCAACGAGCAGTACTTC. It yields the protein CASSLNMGSNEQYF. The full variable domain, with the rest looked up from reference TRBV7-2 and TRBJ2-7, is GAGVSQSPSNKVTEKGKDVELRCDPISGHTALYWYRQSLGQGLEFLIYFQGNSAPDKSGLPSDRFSAERTGGSVSTLTIQRTQQEDSAVYLCASSLNMGSNEQYFGPGTRLTVT.

The chain recombines TRBV3-1 (or the pseudogene TRBV3-2) with TRBJ2-2; possible D gene TRBD1, 6 bases. The V end lost 3 bases, the J end lost 0 bases, and 11 bases lay between the germline ends. The CDR3 extends over 16 amino acids. CDR1 is LGHDT, CDR2 YNNKEL, per germline (reference sequence). The CDR3 sequence: CASSHTGLANTGELFF. DNA for the CDR3: TGTGCCAGCAGCCACACAGGGCTCGCGAACACCGGGGAGCTGTTTTTT.

A few counts support this clone. The chain combines TRBV2 with TRBJ1-5; D possibly corresponds to TRBD1 (6 bases). The ends were cut back, 6 bases at V and 9 bases at J, with 15 bases in the middle. CDR1 is SNHLY and CDR2 is FYNNEI in the germline V gene. The CDR3 runs to 13 residues. CDR3: CASRQGGVGPQHF. The CDR3 nucleotides read TGTGCCAGCAGACAAGGGGGGGTGGGGCCCCAGCATTTT.

The rearrangement links TRBV21-1 to TRBJ2-3; TRBD2 is taken as the D call from the table, unchecked against the DNA. TRBV21-1 is a pseudogene. This CDR3 comprises 18 residues. CDR3 nucleotides: TGTGCCAGCAGCAAAGTCGGGAAGGTAGCGAAATACACAGATACGCAGTATTTT. Protein product: CASSKVGKVAKYTDTQYF.

The chain employs TRBV10-3 and TRBJ2-3; 11 bases line up with TRBD2. This CDR3 comprises 18 residues. The germline CDR1 and CDR2 sequences are ENHRY and SYGVKD. J was trimmed by 0 bases and V by 4 bases; bases with no gene match: 9. CDR3 region: CAISGRSSGGLSTDTQYF. CDR3 coding DNA: TGTGCCATCAGTGGTAGATCTAGCGGGGGGCTAAGCACAGATACGCAGTATTTT.

This sequence joins TRBV7-2 and TRBJ2-5; D is perhaps TRBD2 (6 bases). V was pared by 5 bases and J by 3 bases, with 16 bases between. Looked up from germline, CDR1 is SGHTA and CDR2 is FQGNSA. The CDR3 consists of 15 residues. CDR3 nucleotide sequence: TGTGCCAGCAGCCGCATGAGCCCGGGAGAAGAGACCCAGTACTTC. It specifies CASSRMSPGEETQYF.

The chain has TRBV19 and TRBJ2-2; 14 nucleotides agree with TRBD2. Germline V gives CDR1 LNHDA, CDR2 SQIVND (reference sequence). This CDR3 spans 16 amino acids. Germline trimming cut 5 bases from V and 9 bases from J; bases unmatched to any gene: 8. CDR3 nucleotide sequence: TGTGCCAGTAGTCACGCGACTAGCGGGGGGGCTAGGGAGCTGTTTTTT. Translation gives CASSHATSGGARELFF.

The genes are TRBV6-5 and TRBJ2-5, with D possibly matching TRBD2 (5 bases). V was trimmed by 5 bases and J by 0 bases, leaving 10 bases between them. The CDR3 contains 14 residues. Germline CDR1 and CDR2: MNHEY and SVGAGI. The CDR3 DNA follows: TGTGCCAGCAGTCCCCGGGGTAACCAAGAGACCCAGTACTTC. Its protein product is CASSPRGNQETQYF.